This T cell receptor (beta chain) emerged from a study of T cell responses to AZD1222 COVID-19 vaccine. Study outcomes and limitations: After the peak T cell response, and only then, were repertoires sampled. Possibly, clonal diversity was underestimated; donors were largely white British and included more females.

The CDR3 runs 15 residues. V lost 3 bases to trimming and J lost 1 base; unmatched junction nucleotides: 4. The germline gives CDR1 MNHEY, CDR2 SMNVEV (reference sequence). TCRdb's copy holds only in-frame clones and misses some; the assay was immunoSEQ multiplex PCR. Among nearly 110,000 clones, approximately 90% were seen once, and the ten largest hold approximately 5.6%. It was second doses at about 4 or about 12 weeks that were pooled. This clone appeared once. Its antigen is still unknown. The rearrangement uses TRBV27 and TRBJ1-2, with 8 positions matching TRBD1. This specimen consisted of peripheral blood, obtained 28 days after the second AZD1222 dose. The origin of this receptor is an adult who received the AZD1222 COVID-19 vaccine. The CDR3 region has the DNA TGTGCCAGCAGTTTTCAAGGACAGGGTAACTATGGCTACACCTTC. It yields the protein CASSFQGQGNYGYTF.